This is a list of T cell receptor beta chains from one sample in a study of blood T cell repertoires in COVID-19. The data were produced by immunoSEQ multiplex PCR, yet TCRdb's version contains in-frame clones alone and is incomplete. The table has 150,000 to 200,000 clones, 75% to 90% seen once. Sequencing used PBMCs or T cells enriched from blood (not recorded which). These receptors came from a woman between 55 and 75 years old who had recovered from COVID-19. CDR3s include the opening cysteine and the closing phenylalanine or tryptophan. A D gene is named only where the DNA matches it firmly. Clone size is given for some rows only: seen once, a few or many times, or a class if the clone is expanded.

CDR3 protein	CDR3 DNA	V gene	J gene	clone size	D gene
CASSPVIGGTPGNTIYF	TGTGCCAGCAGCCCAGTCATCGGGGGGACTCCTGGAAACACCATATATTTT	TRBV27	TRBJ1-3	.	.
CASTLAGQVGPLHF	TGTGCCAGCACCCTCGCTGGACAGGTCGGGCCCCTCCACTTT	TRBV27	TRBJ1-6	.	TRBD1
CASGPAGVETQYF	TGTGCCAGCGGCCCCGCCGGAGTAGAGACCCAGTACTTC	TRBV28	TRBJ2-5	.	.
CASGKQGSAYEQYF	TGTGCCAGTGGAAAACAGGGTTCAGCCTACGAGCAGTACTTC	TRBV19	TRBJ2-7	.	.
CASSQEEAGGLYGYTF	TGTGCCAGCAGCCAAGAAGAGGCAGGGGGCCTCTATGGCTACACCTTC	TRBV4-2	TRBJ1-2	.	TRBD1
CASSHQGAGYGYTF	TGTGCCAGTAGCCACCAGGGGGCTGGATATGGCTACACCTTC	TRBV19	TRBJ1-2	.	TRBD1
CASSFLLAKNIQYF	TGTGCCAGCAGCTTTCTCCTGGCCAAAAACATTCAGTACTTC	TRBV11-3	TRBJ2-4	.	.
CASSSPVSTIYF	TGTGCCAGCAGCTCCCCGGTCTCCACCATATATTTT	TRBV9	TRBJ1-3	.	.
CASSQRGGGLYEQFF	TGTGCCAGCAGCCAACGAGGGGGGGGCCTTTATGAGCAGTTCTTC	TRBV11-2	TRBJ2-1	.	.
CASSWGQGNYGYTF	TGTGCCAGCAGCTGGGGACAGGGGAACTATGGCTACACCTTC	TRBV28	TRBJ1-2	.	TRBD1
CASSLGAGNTEAFF	TGCGCCAGCAGCTTGGGGGCAGGAAACACTGAAGCTTTCTTT	TRBV5-1	TRBJ1-1	few	.
CAISEGAQEKLFF	TGTGCCATCAGTGAGGGGGCCCAGGAAAAACTGTTTTTT	TRBV10-3	TRBJ1-4	.	.
CASSLHQQLNTEAFF	TGTGCCAGCAGTTTACACCAACAGTTGAACACTGAAGCTTTCTTT	TRBV28	TRBJ1-1	.	.
CASSYQRGDLNEQFF	TGTGCCAGCAGTTATCAGCGGGGGGACCTCAATGAGCAGTTCTTC	TRBV2	TRBJ2-1	.	TRBD2
CSVVGLAGGSEQFF	TGCAGCGTTGTGGGGCTAGCGGGGGGTAGTGAGCAGTTCTTC	TRBV29-1	TRBJ2-1	.	TRBD2
CASSPPRQRYNEQFF	TGTGCCAGCTCACCACCGAGACAGCGATACAATGAGCAGTTCTTC	TRBV18	TRBJ2-1	once	.
CSVEGAAATLYGYTF	TGCAGCGTTGAAGGGGCAGCAGCTACTCTTTATGGCTACACCTTC	TRBV29-1	TRBJ1-2	.	.
CASSPQGGQPQHF	TGTGCCAGCAGCCCTCAGGGGGGTCAGCCCCAGCATTTT	TRBV25-1	TRBJ1-5	.	TRBD1
CASSYSVGQPQHF	TGTGCCAGCAGTTACTCGGTTGGCCAGCCCCAGCATTTT	TRBV6-6	TRBJ1-5	once	.
CASSLGGLWSRNYGYTF	TGTGCCAGCAGCTTGGGGGGACTATGGTCTCGGAACTATGGCTACACCTTC	TRBV5-6	TRBJ1-2	.	.
CASSLGQGVNYGYTF	TGCGCCAGCAGCTTGGGACAGGGGGTTAACTATGGCTACACCTTC	TRBV5-1	TRBJ1-2	.	TRBD1
CASSRDTDYGYTF	TGTGCCAGCAGCCGGGACACGGACTATGGCTACACCTTC	TRBV12-3/TRBV12-4	TRBJ1-2	.	.
CASGTARSNQPQHF	TGTGCCAGCGGGACAGCTCGTAGCAATCAGCCCCAGCATTTT	TRBV19	TRBJ1-5	.	TRBD1
CASSLEVANYGYTF	TGTGCCAGCAGCTTAGAAGTAGCTAACTATGGCTACACCTTC	TRBV7-9	TRBJ1-2	.	.
CASSSSGTGSRAFF	TGTGCCAGCAGTTCCTCCGGGACAGGGAGTAGGGCTTTCTTT	TRBV28	TRBJ1-1	.	TRBD1
CASSWRQGVTGELFF	TGTGCCAGCAGTTGGCGACAGGGAGTAACCGGGGAGCTGTTTTTT	TRBV27	TRBJ2-2	few	TRBD1
CASSEQVTSYEQYF	TGTGCCAGCAGTGAACAGGTGACAAGTTACGAGCAGTACTTC	TRBV6-1	TRBJ2-7	.	.
CASSVYRESYNSPLHF	TGTGCCAGCAGCGTATACAGGGAGTCCTATAATTCACCCCTCCACTTT	TRBV9	TRBJ1-6	.	.
CSVGTDDPYEQYF	TGCAGCGTCGGGACAGATGATCCCTACGAGCAGTACTTC	TRBV29-1	TRBJ2-7	.	TRBD1
CAWNSRASGGRSNEQFF	TGTGCCTGGAATTCGAGGGCTAGCGGGGGGAGATCCAATGAGCAGTTCTTC	TRBV30	TRBJ2-1	.	TRBD2
CASSLSFNAIGTGVHNEQFF	TGTGCCAGCAGCTTGAGCTTCAATGCTATCGGGACAGGGGTCCACAATGAGCAGTTCTTC	TRBV5-4	TRBJ2-1	.	TRBD1
CASSVESGNTIYF	TGTGCCAGCAGCGTAGAAAGCGGAAACACCATATATTTT	TRBV9	TRBJ1-3	few	.
CASSPGWGYTF	TGTGCCAGCAGCCCGGGATGGGGCTACACCTTC	TRBV13	TRBJ1-2	.	.
CASISDRGYGYTF	TGTGCCAGCATTTCCGACAGGGGCTATGGCTACACCTTC	TRBV9	TRBJ1-2	.	TRBD1
CASSLVLSGSSYEQYF	TGTGCCAGCAGCTTGGTACTTAGCGGAAGCTCCTACGAGCAGTACTTC	TRBV5-4	TRBJ2-7	.	.
CASSLGPGRVSREQYF	TGTGCCAGCAGCTTGGGCCCAGGGAGGGTTTCTAGGGAGCAGTACTTC	TRBV5-6	TRBJ2-7	.	TRBD2
CASSKWGRANEKLFF	TGTGCCAGCAGCAAATGGGGGAGGGCTAATGAAAAACTGTTTTTT	TRBV6-9	TRBJ1-4	.	.
CASSIIGGINEQFF	TGTGCCAGTAGTATTATAGGCGGAATCAATGAGCAGTTCTTC	TRBV19	TRBJ2-1	.	.
CASTSLAGVFSSYNEQFF	TGCGCCAGCACCTCACTAGCGGGGGTTTTTAGCTCCTACAATGAGCAGTTCTTC	TRBV5-1	TRBJ2-1	.	TRBD2
CASSPTSSSYNEQFF	TGTGCCAGCAGCCCGACTAGTAGCTCCTACAATGAGCAGTTCTTC	TRBV5-6	TRBJ2-1	.	.
CASSITTLDQPQHF	TGTGCCAGTAGTATCACGACACTAGATCAGCCCCAGCATTTT	TRBV19	TRBJ1-5	.	.
CASSLLADGEKLFF	TGTGCCAGCAGCCTACTGGCGGATGGTGAAAAACTGTTTTTT	TRBV3-1/TRBV3-2	TRBJ1-4	.	.
CASSPMGGKTEAFF	TGTGCCAGCAGCCCCATGGGGGGGAAGACTGAAGCTTTCTTT	TRBV27	TRBJ1-1	.	.
CASSVVGGGTYNEQFF	TGTGCCAGCAGCGTAGTGGGCGGGGGGACCTACAATGAGCAGTTCTTC	TRBV9	TRBJ2-1	.	TRBD2
CASKDLETQYF	TGTGCCAGCAAGGACTTAGAGACCCAGTACTTC	TRBV2	TRBJ2-5	.	.